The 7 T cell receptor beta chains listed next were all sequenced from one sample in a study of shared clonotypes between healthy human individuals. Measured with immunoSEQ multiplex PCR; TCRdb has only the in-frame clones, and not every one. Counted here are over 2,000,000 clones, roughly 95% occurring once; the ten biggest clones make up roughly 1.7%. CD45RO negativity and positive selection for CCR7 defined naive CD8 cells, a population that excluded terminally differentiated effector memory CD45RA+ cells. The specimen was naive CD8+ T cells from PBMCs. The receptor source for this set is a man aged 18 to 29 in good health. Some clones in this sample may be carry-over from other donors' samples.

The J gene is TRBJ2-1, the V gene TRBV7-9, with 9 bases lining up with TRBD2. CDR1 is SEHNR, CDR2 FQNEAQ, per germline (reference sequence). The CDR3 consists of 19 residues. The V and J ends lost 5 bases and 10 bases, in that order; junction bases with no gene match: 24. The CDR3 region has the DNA TGTGCCAGCAGCCGAAACATGCTCACCGGGACTAGCCTGACAATCGAGCAGTTCTTC. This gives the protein CASSRNMLTGTSLTIEQFF.

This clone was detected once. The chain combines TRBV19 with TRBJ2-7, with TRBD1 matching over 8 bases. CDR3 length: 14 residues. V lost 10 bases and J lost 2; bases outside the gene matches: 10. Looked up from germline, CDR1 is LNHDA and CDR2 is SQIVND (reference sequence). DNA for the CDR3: TGTGCCACCAAGGCGGGCAGGGGGCCCTACGAGCAGTACTTC. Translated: CATKAGRGPYEQYF.

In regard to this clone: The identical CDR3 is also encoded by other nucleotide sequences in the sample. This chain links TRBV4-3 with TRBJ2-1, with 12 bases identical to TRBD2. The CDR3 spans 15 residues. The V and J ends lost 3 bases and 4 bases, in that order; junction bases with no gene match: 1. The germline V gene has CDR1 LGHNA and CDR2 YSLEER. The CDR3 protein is CASSQTSGGYNEQFF. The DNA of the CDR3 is TGCGCCAGCAGCCAGACTAGCGGGGGATACAATGAGCAGTTCTTC.

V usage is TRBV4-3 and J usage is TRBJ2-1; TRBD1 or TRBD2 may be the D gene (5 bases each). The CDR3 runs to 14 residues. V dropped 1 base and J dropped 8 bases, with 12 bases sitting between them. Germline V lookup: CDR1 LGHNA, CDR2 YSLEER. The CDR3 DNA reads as TGCGCCAGCAGCCAAGGGGGGATAGCCCATGAGCAGTTCTTC. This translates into CASSQGGIAHEQFF.

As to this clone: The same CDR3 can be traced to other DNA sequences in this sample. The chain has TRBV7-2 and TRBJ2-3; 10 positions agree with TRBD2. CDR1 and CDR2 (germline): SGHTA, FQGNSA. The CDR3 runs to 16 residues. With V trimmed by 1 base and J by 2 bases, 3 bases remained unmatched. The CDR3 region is CASSLVAGGSTDTQYF. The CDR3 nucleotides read TGTGCCAGCAGCTTAGTAGCGGGAGGTTCCACAGATACGCAGTATTTT.

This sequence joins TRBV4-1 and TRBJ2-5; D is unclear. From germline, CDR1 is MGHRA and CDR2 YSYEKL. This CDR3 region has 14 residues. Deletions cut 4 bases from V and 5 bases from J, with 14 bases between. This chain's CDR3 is CASSLVEWKETQYF. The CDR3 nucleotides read TGCGCCAGCAGCCTAGTGGAGTGGAAGGAGACCCAGTACTTC.

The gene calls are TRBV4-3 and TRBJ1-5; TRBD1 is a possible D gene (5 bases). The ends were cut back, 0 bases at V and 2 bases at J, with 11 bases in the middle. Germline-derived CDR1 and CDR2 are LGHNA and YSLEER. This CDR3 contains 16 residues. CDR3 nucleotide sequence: TGCGCCAGCAGCCAAGACCTCAGGGTCGGCAATCAGCCCCAGCATTTT. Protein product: CASSQDLRVGNQPQHF.